The sequence of this T cell receptor (beta chain) was determined in a study of cytomegalovirus exposure and HLA in healthy donors (dated by TCRdb to 2017 to 2019). Looking at the study overall: An earlier analysis of about 530 of the donors reported 276 Gb of sequence data and roughly 120 million unique TCR beta sequences obtained from around 190 million T cells. The study combined high-throughput TCR immunosequencing, statistical association of individual TCRs with disease status, and machine learning to predict cytomegalovirus infection status. Typing coverage differed by locus: A, B, C, DRB1 and DQB1 were typed in roughly 620-640 donors, DQA1 in 500 to 550, DPA1 in around 610, and DPB1 in 400 to 480. About five DR-DQ haplotypes were treated as single units for association and clustering because of strong linkage in the cohort. A later analysis re-examined previously published TCR beta repertoires from around 670 donors and added high-resolution HLA genotyping to investigate patterns of TCR occurrence. The study profiled the T cell repertoires of 550 to 700 subjects by immunosequencing and related them to cytomegalovirus serostatus. All discovery cohort repertoires had been generated using a single sequencing platform. About 280 gigabases of sequencing data and about 92 million unique TCR sequences made up an early release that covered about 640 HLA-typed donors. Both class I and class II loci were covered by HLA typing, at four-digit resolution. In the later analysis, no new phenotypic data were used to find candidate immune exposures; instead, reliance was placed on TCR beta sequences and their occurrence across donors. Besides the first cohort of roughly 660 subjects, a separate validation cohort made up of roughly 130 different subjects was used. Donor age, sex, ethnicity and CMV serostatus were compiled together with the repertoire data. In a later genetic analysis, genome-wide SNP genotypes for about three fifths of the roughly 670 donors were used, and that subset was treated as a discovery cohort. In an earlier analysis of a few hundred of the donors, high-throughput TCR beta sequencing was used to judge whether each TCR beta V gene segment behaved as functional or pseudogenic. The aim of the study was to test whether cataloging public T cell receptors could identify signatures of past pathogen exposure. On average, roughly 240,000 unique TCR beta nucleotide sequences were sequenced per donor among a few hundred genotyped donors of the cohort, with 15% to 20% of those sequences being non-productive. Among the roughly 400 genotyped donors, about 83% belonged to the genetic ancestry cluster associated with self-reported Caucasian donors. Results the study describes overall, beyond this receptor: Most TCR sequences were seen in very few donors, while some public TCRs were found in many individuals. The sequencing pipeline was judged likely to have produced a cluster of highly shared sequence variants as a technical artifact. A further reported finding was that TCR beta sequences accurately predicted the HLA-A and HLA-B alleles for most subjects in the first cohort. A later analysis found that HLA-associated TCR beta chains were more clonally expanded and had lower generation probabilities than equally common non-associated chains. In a later analysis, several top co-occurrence clusters were reported to appear linked to parvovirus B19, influenza, CMV and Epstein-Barr virus. Assigning TCR associations to individual alleles was difficult when HLA alleles, especially DR and DQ, strongly co-occurred. In a later analysis, the rate of TCR association differed among HLA loci, with DRB1 alleles having the most associated TCRs and HLA-C alleles having the fewest. Linkage disequilibrium might explain the correlated functional status among segregating V segments, but an unknown experimental factor could not be ruled out. In vitro tests confirmed that a few of the cytomegalovirus-associated TCR beta chains recognize cytomegalovirus antigens. Presence/absence analyses assumed roughly uniform sequencing depth across donors, an assumption that may not hold. This cohort had only TCR beta chains sequenced, and the lack of alpha or paired-chain data limited which features could be detected. The study listed 150 to 200 TCR beta chains as associated with cytomegalovirus. A later analysis found that most CMV-associated TCR beta chains appeared HLA-restricted, with HLA associations seemingly driven largely by CMV exposure. The 87-base-pair reads could not distinguish some IMGT-functional V segments, including TRBV6-2 and TRBV6-3, so those segments were excluded. CMV serostatus was the only immune exposure information available for the cohort. Because HLA typing was missing for some donors at each locus, association tests included only the typed subset. An earlier analysis of around 540 of the donors showed that most TCR beta V segments appeared in productive rearrangements either about 87% or about 30% of the time, which broadly matched IMGT annotations. V-gene and J-gene trimming of TCR beta chains was associated with a missense DCLRE1C variant in a later genetic analysis, and the association was replicated in an independent cohort. A later genetic analysis reported fewer N-insertions in productive TCRs among donors in an Asian-associated ancestry cluster than the approximately 670-donor mean. It was suggested by the authors that the approach could potentially be generalized to other disease states and immunological phenotypes. In a later analysis, about 17,000 TCR beta sequences were associated with specific HLA alleles at a false discovery rate of 0.05. The earlier analysis of 450 to 700 of the donors excluded 15 to 20 rarely observed V segments, including chromosome 9 orphons, because counts were too low. The classifier was reported to diagnose cytomegalovirus status with high specificity and sensitivity in both the original and validation cohorts.

Germline trimming amounts to 4 bases on V and 6 bases on J, with 4 as the count of junction bases outside the gene matches. Looking up the germline V gene yields CDR1 SQVTM and CDR2 ANQGSEA. Including the terminal cysteine and phenylalanine, the CDR3 comprises 15 residues. The sequence is cut down to CDR3 DNA, 45 bases in frame from base 1. Receptors were amplified or captured by the immunoSEQ multiplex PCR assay. For the multiplex PCR, a mixture combining 60 forward primers for TCR Vbeta segments and 13 reverse primers for TCR Jbeta segments was used. A multiplex PCR assay on genomic DNA amplified the CDR3 region of rearranged TCR beta genes. The amplified TCR beta libraries were sequenced on the Illumina HiSeq System as 87-base-pair reads. From the authors' description of their analysis: Across the 500 to 750 repertoires, a later analysis counted tens of millions of unique TCR beta chains, around 10 million of which were shared by at least two donors. To remove PCR and sequencing errors, raw reads were error-corrected and collapsed into unique sequences using a nearest-neighbor algorithm that merged closely related sequences. Alignment of CDR3 sequences to IMGT reference sequences was used to assign V, D and J gene segments. For a sequence to be retained, a match of at least six nucleotides was required to both a V gene segment and a J gene segment. Rearrangements were classified as productive when the CDR3 lacked stop codons and remained in frame with V and J, and all other rearrangements were classified as non-productive. CDR3 was defined according to IMGT convention as the region running from the second conserved V-encoded cysteine to the conserved J-encoded phenylalanine. Sequences without an unambiguous match to a single V gene segment were excluded from the earlier analysis of about 600 of the donors. An earlier analysis of around 600 of the donors classified V segments as functional when productive rearrangements were above 56.7% and as segregating when the standard deviation between donors was above 5%. A statistical classification framework was built to diagnose cytomegalovirus status from the catalog of TCR beta chain sequences. A later analysis assigned V and J genes by comparing TCR nucleotide sequences with IMGT/GENE-DB human TR gene sequences. A later analysis assigned CDR3 sequences and most-parsimonious VDJ recombination scenarios with the TCRdist pipeline. In a later analysis, each TCR beta chain was defined by its CDR3 amino acid sequence together with its V-gene family, and reads lacking a unique V-gene family were excluded. As a way to deal with suspected cross-contamination and a sequencing artifact, a later analysis dropped roughly 620 nucleotide sequences that were highly shared and had low generation probability. For each public chain, a later analysis derived a clonal expansion index from normalized ranks of inferred template counts within each repertoire. A later analysis computed generation probabilities with a VDJ recombination model fitted to out-of-frame rearrangements, and checked the results against IGoR. A later analysis scored TCR-TCR, TCR-HLA and TCR-CMV co-occurrence with hypergeometric tests, applying a repertoire-size bias correction to TCR pairs. To estimate false discovery rates, a later analysis permuted the HLA or CMV assignments 20 times. In a later analysis, co-occurring TCRs were grouped using DBSCAN, and TCRdist sequence similarity was added for clustering within HLA-allele-positive subsets. Repertoires with fewer than 30,000 or more than 120,000 public chains, plus five repertoires with anomalous nucleotide sharing, were excluded from co-occurrence clustering. TCRdb obtained this table from immuneACCESS and retained in-frame rearrangements with V and J assigned. These tables miss some clones; where compared with another copy, unresolved V genes account for less than half of the shortfall, and the remainder is unexplained. Clone size and the V and J calls come from that table; the DNA yielded D and trimming. The sample has 100,000 or so clones on record, approximately 69% of them singletons. Roughly 3% of the sample is in the top ten clones.

In total, approximately 610 healthy bone marrow donors made up the cohort. At the time of sampling, all cohort members were nominally healthy, though unrecorded immune exposures were likely present. The donor was CMV seronegative and belonged to the group of roughly 330 seronegative cohort members. Each donor provided a peripheral blood sample, and peripheral blood mononuclear cells were used for TCR beta sequencing. Genomic DNA was extracted from the blood cell samples with the Qiagen DNeasy Blood Extraction Kit. With regard to this clone: It lacks a known antigen. Base-call qualities are not available, and no considerably larger clone is one nucleotide away.

The sequence joins TRBV29-1 to TRBJ2-2; the central 14 bases match TRBD2. Material: PBMCs. The source is a man aged 30-40 years in good health and CMV-seronegative. The CDR3 region reads CSVGTSGRSAGELFF. The nucleotides read TGCAGCGTTGGGACTAGCGGGAGGTCTGCCGGGGAGCTGTTTTTT.